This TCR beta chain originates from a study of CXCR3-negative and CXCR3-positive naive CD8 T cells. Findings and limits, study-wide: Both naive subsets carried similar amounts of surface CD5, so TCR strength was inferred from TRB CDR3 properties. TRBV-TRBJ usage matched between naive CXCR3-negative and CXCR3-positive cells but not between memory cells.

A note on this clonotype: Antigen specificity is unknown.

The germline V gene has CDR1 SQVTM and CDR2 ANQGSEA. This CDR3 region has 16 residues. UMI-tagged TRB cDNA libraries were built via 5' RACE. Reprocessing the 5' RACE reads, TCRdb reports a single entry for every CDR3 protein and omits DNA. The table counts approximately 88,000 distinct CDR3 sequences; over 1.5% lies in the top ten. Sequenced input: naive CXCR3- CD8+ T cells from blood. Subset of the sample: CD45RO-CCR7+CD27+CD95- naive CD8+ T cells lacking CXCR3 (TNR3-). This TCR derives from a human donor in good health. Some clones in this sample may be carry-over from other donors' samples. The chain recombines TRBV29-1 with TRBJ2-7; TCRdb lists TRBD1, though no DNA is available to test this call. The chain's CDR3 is CSVMSARGPGAYEQYF.